The 18 T cell receptor beta chains listed next were all sequenced from one sample in a study of regulatory T cells in long-lasting Graves disease. For TCR beta, libraries came from iRepertoire HTBI primers and Arm-PCR of CDR3 regions. TCRdb analysed the multiplex PCR reads with MiXCR anew, one entry per CDR3 protein. The sample lists 360,000 or so distinct CDR3 sequences, approximately 23% occurring once. Specified time point: persistent/refractory GD, antithyroid drugs over 5 years with positive TRAb. PBMC RNA was the source of the TCR library. The sample here was peripheral blood mononuclear cells (PBMCs), taken when the disease was refractory, from a patient treated with antithyroid drugs. The receptors stem from a woman in her thirties or forties with Graves disease.

This clonotype was seen ten or more times. CDR3 DNA sequence: TGTGCCAGCAGTAATTCAGGGGGCGATGAAAAACTGTTTTTT. As protein: CASSNSGGDEKLFF. This chain joins TRBV12-3 or TRBV12-4 and TRBJ1-4, with TRBD1 matching over 8 bases. The CDR3 has 14 amino acids. Trimming cost V 5 bases and J 6 bases; bases outside gene matches: 5.

This clonotype was seen many times. V usage is TRBV11-2 and J usage is TRBJ2-2; 13 positions match TRBD2. V trimming: 6 bases; J trimming: 4 bases; junction bases outside the gene matches: 8. The CDR3 totals 17 residues. In germline, CDR1 is SGHAT, CDR2 FQNNGV. The CDR3 loop is CASRGLAGSGGTGELFF. Written as DNA, the CDR3 is TGTGCCAGCAGGGGACTAGCGGGATCGGGCGGCACCGGGGAGCTGTTTTTT.

This clonotype came up many times. The chain carries TRBV12-3 or TRBV12-4 and TRBJ2-7, with D maybe TRBD1 (6 bases). CDR3 length: 13 residues. The V end was cut by 3 bases, the J end by 5 bases, with 11 bases between. The CDR3 nucleotides are TGTGCCAGCAGTTTTGGGACACCGAACGAGCAGTACTTC. Translated, it gives CASSFGTPNEQYF.

V gene TRBV2 combines with J gene TRBJ1-1; no clear D. There are 14 residues in the CDR3. Between the trimmed V and J ends, which lost 9 bases and 1 base, there was a span of 15 bases. Germline V lookup: CDR1 SNHLY, CDR2 FYNNEI. The CDR3 DNA sequence: TGTGCCAGGATTACACAGACTGGGAACACTGAAGCTTTCTTT. It is translated as CARITQTGNTEAFF.

This clonotype occurred a few times. This chain uses TRBV19 with TRBJ2-7, with 8 bases that match TRBD1. Trimming removed 5 bases from V and 4 bases from J; junction bases left unmatched: 7. The CDR3 runs to 14 residues. Germline V gene sequence: CDR1 LNHDA, CDR2 SQIVND (reference sequence). The CDR3 reads CASSPDRARYEQYF. In DNA form, the CDR3 reads TGTGCCAGTAGTCCGGACAGGGCAAGGTACGAGCAGTACTTC.

The CDR3 region is CASSLVPGDTGELFF. In DNA form, the CDR3 reads TGCGCCAGCAGCTTGGTCCCAGGGGACACCGGGGAGCTGTTTTTT. The genes are TRBV5-1 and TRBJ2-2; D perhaps matches TRBD1 (6 bases). Germline V CDR1 and CDR2: SGHRS, YFSETQ. V was cut by 0 bases and J by 3 bases, with 9 bases left in between. This CDR3 has 15 amino acids.

The V gene is TRBV13, the J gene TRBJ2-7; 13 positions agree with TRBD2. Germline V gives CDR1 PRHDT, CDR2 FYEKMQ (reference sequence). CDR3 length: 17 residues. V gave up 5 bases and J gave up 6 bases; unmatched junction bases: 13. The CDR3 spells CASSATLAGGPGSEQYF. Written as DNA, the CDR3 is TGTGCCAGCAGCGCGACACTAGCGGGAGGGCCTGGTAGCGAGCAGTACTTC.

This clonotype was observed many times. The chain combines TRBV6-4 with TRBJ1-2, with TRBD1 as a possible D gene (5 bases). Germline CDR1 is MRHNA and CDR2 is SNTAGT. V was shortened by 9 bases and J by 2 bases, with 16 bases between the two germline ends. This CDR3 has 14 amino acids. CDR3 DNA: TGTGCCAGTCGACCGGGACCTTCAAACTATGGCTACACCTTC. Residues: CASRPGPSNYGYTF.

This clonotype was seen more than once but under ten times. The rearrangement joins TRBV6-5 to TRBJ2-2; possibly TRBD1 for D (5 bases). CDR3 length: 14 amino acids. Deletions cut 4 bases from V and 7 bases from J, with 13 bases between. Germline V gene lookup returns CDR1 MNHEY and CDR2 SVGAGI. The CDR3 loop reads CASSSPTQGGELFF. The CDR3 DNA reads as TGTGCCAGCAGTTCACCGACTCAGGGCGGGGAGCTGTTTTTT.

This clonotype was seen repeatedly, ten times or more. J is TRBJ2-1 and V is TRBV28; TRBD2 matches 10 bases. The V gene's germline CDR1 is MDHEN and CDR2 SYDVKM. Unmatched junction bases numbered 16, after V lost 3 bases and J lost 8 bases. This CDR3 is built from 18 residues. CDR3 region: CASSFNFFPSGREYEQFF. The CDR3 DNA reads as TGTGCCAGCAGTTTTAATTTTTTTCCTAGCGGGAGAGAATATGAGCAGTTCTTC.

This clonotype came up many times. The chain couples TRBV20-1 to TRBJ1-4; TRBD1 agrees at 7 bases. This CDR3 is built from 16 residues. Germline V gene data show CDR1 as DFQATT and CDR2 as SNEGSKA (reference sequence). V dropped 6 bases and J dropped 3; count of bases not matched to a gene: 13. In DNA, the CDR3 is TGCAGTGCCAGGGGGGGACACTCGGGAGCTAATGAAAAACTGTTTTTT. Translated, it gives CSARGGHSGANEKLFF.

This clonotype showed up many times. J is TRBJ2-7 and V is TRBV12-3 or TRBV12-4; TRBD2 might be the D (6 bases). This CDR3 comprises 15 residues. Between the trimmed V and J ends, which lost 7 bases and 4 bases, there was a span of 20 bases. CDR3 in amino acids: CASNQEGGVAYEQYF. As DNA, the CDR3 is TGTGCCAGCAATCAGGAGGGTGGAGTAGCTTACGAGCAGTACTTC.

The sample holds a few counts of this clonotype. V gene TRBV6-1 combines with J gene TRBJ2-2, with TRBD2 identical over 9 bases. The trim removed 4 bases at V and 5 bases at J, leaving 8 bases unmatched. Germline loops: CDR1 MNHNS, CDR2 SASEGT. The CDR3 has 16 residues. The CDR3 DNA sequence: TGTGCCAGCAGTGTAATAGCGGGAGTTAGTACCGGGGAGCTGTTTTTT. This gives the protein CASSVIAGVSTGELFF.

This clonotype was detected only a few times. The chain uses TRBV2 and TRBJ2-5; no definite D call. Germline V gene lookup returns CDR1 SNHLY and CDR2 FYNNEI. This CDR3 is 15 amino acids long. V lost 5 bases and J 5 bases, leaving 18 bases between the germline ends. CDR3 sequence: CASSSPARVEETQYF. CDR3 nucleotide sequence: TGTGCCAGCAGTAGCCCAGCGAGAGTAGAGGAGACCCAGTACTTC.

This clonotype was counted ten times or more. V gene TRBV10-3 combines with J gene TRBJ2-7; D is perhaps TRBD1 or TRBD2 (6 bases each). The CDR3 covers 12 residues. In germline, CDR1 is ENHRY, CDR2 SYGVKD. Trimming cost V 2 bases and J 5 bases, with 7 bases left between them. The CDR3 reads CAISERGDEQYF. The CDR3, as DNA: TGTGCCATCAGTGAGAGGGGGGACGAGCAGTACTTC.

This clonotype was found many times. The chain links TRBV6-1 to TRBJ2-2, with 11 bases identical to TRBD2. CDR1 is MNHNS and CDR2 is SASEGT in the germline V gene. The CDR3 consists of 19 residues. Germline trimming cut 6 bases from V and 4 bases from J; bases unmatched to any gene: 16. Written as DNA, the CDR3 is TGTGCCAGCAGACCGGGACTAGCGGCATCTCGATCGGTCACCGGGGAGCTGTTTTTT. As protein: CASRPGLAASRSVTGELFF.

This clonotype has just a few counts. This chain uses TRBV5-4 with TRBJ2-4; weak D call: TRBD1 (5 bases). Germline V CDR1 and CDR2: SGHNT, YYREEE (reference sequence). Trimming removed 1 base at V and 7 bases at J, with 18 bases between. The CDR3 has 16 amino acids. CDR3 region: CASSLFSGKTRNIQYF. In nucleotides, the CDR3 is TGTGCCAGCAGCTTGTTCTCAGGGAAAACTCGGAACATTCAGTACTTC. Using reference TRBV5-4 and TRBJ2-4 for the parts outside the CDR3, the full variable domain is ETGVTQSPTHLIKTRGQQVTLRCSSQSGHNTVSWYQQALGQGPQFIFQYYREEENGRGNFPPRFSGLQFPNYSSELNVNALELDDSALYLCASSLFSGKTRNIQYFGAGTRLSVL.

As for this clonotype: No conserved phenylalanine or tryptophan is present at the end of the CDR3, so a read error is the likely explanation. This chain links TRBV28 with TRBJ1-2; D perhaps matches TRBD1 (5 bases). This CDR3 contains 16 residues. Trimming pared 6 bases from V and 4 bases from J, leaving 21 bases between. CDR1 MDHEN and CDR2 SYDVKM come from the germline V gene. The chain's CDR3 is CASSHLDSALPYGYTL. CDR3 nucleotides: TGTGCCAGCAGCCACCTCGACAGTGCCCTACCCTATGGCTACACCCTC.